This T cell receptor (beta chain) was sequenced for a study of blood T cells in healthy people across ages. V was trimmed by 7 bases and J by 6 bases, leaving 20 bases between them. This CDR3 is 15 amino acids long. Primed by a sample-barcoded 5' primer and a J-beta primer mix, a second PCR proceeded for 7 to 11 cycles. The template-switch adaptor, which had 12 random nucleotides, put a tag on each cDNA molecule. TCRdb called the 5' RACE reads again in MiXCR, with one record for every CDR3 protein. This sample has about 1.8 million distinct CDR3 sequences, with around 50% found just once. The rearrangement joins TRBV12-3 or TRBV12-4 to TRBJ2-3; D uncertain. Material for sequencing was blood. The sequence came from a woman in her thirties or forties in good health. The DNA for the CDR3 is TGTGCCAGCATCCTTGGGCCTGCTCCCCGGGATACGCAGTATTTT. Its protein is CASILGPAPRDTQYF.